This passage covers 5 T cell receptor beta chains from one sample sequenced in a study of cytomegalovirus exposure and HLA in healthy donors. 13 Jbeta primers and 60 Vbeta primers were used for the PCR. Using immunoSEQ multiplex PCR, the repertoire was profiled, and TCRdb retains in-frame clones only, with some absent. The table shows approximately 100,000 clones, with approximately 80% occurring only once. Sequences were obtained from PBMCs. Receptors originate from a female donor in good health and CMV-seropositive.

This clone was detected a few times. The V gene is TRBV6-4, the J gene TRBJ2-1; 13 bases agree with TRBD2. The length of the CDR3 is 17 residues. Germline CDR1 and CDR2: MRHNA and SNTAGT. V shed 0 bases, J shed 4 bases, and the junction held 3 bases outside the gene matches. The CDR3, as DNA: TGTGCCAGCAGTGACTCAACTAGCGGGGGGGGTTACAATGAGCAGTTCTTC. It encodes CASSDSTSGGGYNEQFF.

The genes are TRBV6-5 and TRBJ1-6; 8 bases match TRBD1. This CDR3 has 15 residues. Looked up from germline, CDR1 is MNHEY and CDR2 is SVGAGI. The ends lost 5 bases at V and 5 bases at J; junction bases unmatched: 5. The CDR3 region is CASSPGQGNNSPLHF. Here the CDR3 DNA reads TGTGCCAGCAGTCCAGGACAGGGTAATAATTCACCCCTCCACTTT.

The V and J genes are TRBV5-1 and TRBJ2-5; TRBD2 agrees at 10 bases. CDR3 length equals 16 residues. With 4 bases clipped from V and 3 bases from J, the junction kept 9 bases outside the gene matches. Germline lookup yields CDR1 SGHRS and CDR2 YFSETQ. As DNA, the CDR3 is TGCGCCAGCAGCCCTTCTAGCGGGAGAGGTGAAGAGACCCAGTACTTC. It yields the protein CASSPSSGRGEETQYF.

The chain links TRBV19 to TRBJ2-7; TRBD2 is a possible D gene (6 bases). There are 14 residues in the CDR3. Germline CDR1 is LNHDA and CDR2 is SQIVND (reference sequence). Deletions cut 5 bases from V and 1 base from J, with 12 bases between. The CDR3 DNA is TGTGCCAGTAGTTCGGGACTCCTTTCCTACGAGCAGTACTTC. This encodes CASSSGLLSYEQYF. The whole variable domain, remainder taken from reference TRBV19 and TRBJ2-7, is DGGITQSPKYLFRKEGQNVTLSCEQNLNHDAMYWYRQDPGQGLRLIYYSQIVNDFQKGDIAEGYSVSREKKESFPLTVTSAQKNPTAFYLCASSSGLLSYEQYFGPGTRLTVT.

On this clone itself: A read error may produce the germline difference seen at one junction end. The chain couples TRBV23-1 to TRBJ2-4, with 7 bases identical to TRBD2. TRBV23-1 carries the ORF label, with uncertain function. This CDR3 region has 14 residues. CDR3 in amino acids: CARWLAVAKNSQYF. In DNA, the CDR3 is TGCGCCAGGTGGCTAGCGGTAGCCAAAAACAGTCAGTACTTC.